This TCR beta chain originates from a study of blood T cell repertoires in COVID-19. Repertoires were generated with immunoSEQ multiplex PCR, while TCRdb's copy carries only in-frame clones and drops some. The data contain a few hundred thousand clones, around 89% of them singletons. The CDR3 has 13 residues. The V gene lost 6 bases and the J gene lost 4 bases, with 10 bases spanning the gap. From germline, CDR1 is SGDLS and CDR2 YYNGEE. This receptor was obtained from a man aged 35-49 years with acute or convalescent COVID-19. The chain couples TRBV9 to TRBJ2-2, with D possibly being TRBD1 (6 bases). Sequencing was carried out using peripheral blood. The CDR3 coding sequence is TGTGCCAGCACTCAGGGGACCACCGGGGAGCTGTTTTTT. This encodes CASTQGTTGELFF. Supplemented by reference TRBV9 and TRBJ2-2, the full variable domain reads DSGVTQTPKHLITATGQRVTLRCSPRSGDLSVYWYQQSLDQGLQFLIQYYNGEERAKGNILERFSAQQFPDLHSELNLSSLELGDSALYFCASTQGTTGELFFGEGSRLTVL.